The source of this T cell receptor beta chain is a study of T-cell reconstitution after alpha-beta-depleted transplantation in children. Regarding the study as a whole: Where alpha-beta T cells came from about two months after transplant was reportedly several hundred expanded graft clones.

This clonotype is a singleton in its sample. Its antigen remains unidentified. Unique molecular identifiers were incorporated into the prepared TCRbeta library. Each CDR3 protein is one row after TCRdb ran MiXCR on the PCR reads. The sample has around 450,000 distinct CDR3 sequences; around 15% are singletons. The ends were cut back, 8 bases at V and 5 bases at J, with 22 bases in the middle. The germline gives CDR1 MNHNY, CDR2 SVGAGI (reference sequence). CDR3 length: 16 residues. This rearrangement joins TRBV6-6 to TRBJ2-1; the D call may be TRBD1 or TRBD2 (5 bases each). Material: PBMCs, mostly from graft donor cells, obtained 360 days after TCRalphabeta/CD19-depleted stem cell transplant. This receptor was identified in a boy under two years old who had a stem cell transplant for Wiskott-Aldrich syndrome, so the T cells may come from the graft donor. CDR3 loop: CASLRARGVGNNEQFF. The CDR3 bases are TGTGCCAGCCTACGGGCTAGAGGGGTCGGGAACAATGAGCAGTTCTTC.